This T cell receptor (beta chain) comes out of a study of cytomegalovirus exposure and HLA in healthy donors. The PCR was carried out with 60 Vbeta primers and 13 Jbeta primers. Using immunoSEQ multiplex PCR, the repertoire was profiled, and TCRdb retains in-frame clones only, with some absent. This sample carries around 130,000 clones, almost 85% of them seen once, and the ten largest clones take approximately 1.5%. The CDR3 is 14 amino acids. V lost 5 bases and J lost 7; bases outside the gene matches: 5. The chain is built from TRBV23-1 and TRBJ1-6; 7 nucleotides agree with TRBD1. TRBV23-1 is known as an ORF, though its function is uncertain. Sequenced input: PBMCs. The receptor's source is a woman aged 18-29 years in good health and CMV-seronegative. The CDR3 DNA reads TGCGCCAGCAGTTACCGGGACAGCAATTCACCCCTCCACTTT. Amino acid sequence: CASSYRDSNSPLHF.